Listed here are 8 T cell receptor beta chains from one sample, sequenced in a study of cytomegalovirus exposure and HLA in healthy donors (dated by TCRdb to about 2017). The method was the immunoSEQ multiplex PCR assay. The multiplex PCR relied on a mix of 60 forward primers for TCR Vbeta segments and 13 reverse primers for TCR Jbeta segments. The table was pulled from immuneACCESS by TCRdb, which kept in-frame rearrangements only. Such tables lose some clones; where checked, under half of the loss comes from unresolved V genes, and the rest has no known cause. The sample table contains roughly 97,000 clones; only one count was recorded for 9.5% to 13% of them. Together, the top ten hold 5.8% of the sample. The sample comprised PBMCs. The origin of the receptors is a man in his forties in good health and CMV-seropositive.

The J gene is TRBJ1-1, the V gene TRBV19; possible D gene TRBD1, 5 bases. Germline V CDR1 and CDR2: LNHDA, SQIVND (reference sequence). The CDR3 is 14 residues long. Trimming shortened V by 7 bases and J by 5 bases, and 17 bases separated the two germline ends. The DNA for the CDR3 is TGTGCCAGTACCCTCACAGGCGGTGTTACTGAAGCTTTCTTT. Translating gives CASTLTGGVTEAFF.

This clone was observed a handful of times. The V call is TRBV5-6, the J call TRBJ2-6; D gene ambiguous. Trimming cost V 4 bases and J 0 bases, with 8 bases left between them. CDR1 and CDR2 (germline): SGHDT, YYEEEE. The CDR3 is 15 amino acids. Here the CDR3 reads CASSIHNSGANVLTF. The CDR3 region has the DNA TGTGCCAGCAGCATACACAACTCTGGGGCCAACGTCCTGACTTTC.

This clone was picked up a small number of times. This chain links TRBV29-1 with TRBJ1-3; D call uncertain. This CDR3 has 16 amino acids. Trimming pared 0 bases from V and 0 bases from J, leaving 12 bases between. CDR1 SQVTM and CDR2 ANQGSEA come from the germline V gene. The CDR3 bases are TGCAGCGTTGAAGATCTTCACAGAACCTCTGGAAACACCATATATTTT. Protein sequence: CSVEDLHRTSGNTIYF. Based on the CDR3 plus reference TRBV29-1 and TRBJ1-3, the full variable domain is SAVISQKPSRDICQRGTSLTIQCQVDSQVTMMFWYRQQPGQSLTLIATANQGSEATYESGFVIDKFPISRPNLTFSTLTVSNMSPEDSSIYLCSVEDLHRTSGNTIYFGEGSWLTVV.

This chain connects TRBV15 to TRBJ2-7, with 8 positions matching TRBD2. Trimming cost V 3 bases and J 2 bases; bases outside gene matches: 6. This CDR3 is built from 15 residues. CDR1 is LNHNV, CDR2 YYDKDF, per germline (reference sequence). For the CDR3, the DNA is TGTGCCACCAGCAGTGATCCCGGGGGGGCCTACGAGCAGTACTTC. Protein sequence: CATSSDPGGAYEQYF.

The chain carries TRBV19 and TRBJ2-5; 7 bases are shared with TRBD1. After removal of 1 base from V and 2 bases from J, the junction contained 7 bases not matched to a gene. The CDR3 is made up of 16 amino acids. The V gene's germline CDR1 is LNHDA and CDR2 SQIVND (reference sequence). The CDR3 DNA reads TGTGCCAGTAGTATAGGGGGACAGCATCTTCAAGAGACCCAGTACTTC. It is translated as CASSIGGQHLQETQYF.

Here the CDR3 reads CGAGGDYNEQFF. The CDR3 coding sequence is TGCGGGGCGGGAGGGGACTACAATGAGCAGTTCTTC. The V and J genes are TRBV29-1 and TRBJ2-1; 9 bases align to TRBD2. From germline, CDR1 is SQVTM and CDR2 ANQGSEA. CDR3 length: 12 amino acids.

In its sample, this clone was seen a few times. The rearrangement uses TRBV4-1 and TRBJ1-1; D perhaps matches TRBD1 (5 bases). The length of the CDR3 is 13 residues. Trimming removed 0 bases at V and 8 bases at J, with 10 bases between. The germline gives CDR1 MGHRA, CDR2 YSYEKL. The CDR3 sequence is CASSQDGGGEAFF. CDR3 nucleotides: TGCGCCAGCAGCCAAGATGGGGGAGGGGAAGCTTTCTTT.

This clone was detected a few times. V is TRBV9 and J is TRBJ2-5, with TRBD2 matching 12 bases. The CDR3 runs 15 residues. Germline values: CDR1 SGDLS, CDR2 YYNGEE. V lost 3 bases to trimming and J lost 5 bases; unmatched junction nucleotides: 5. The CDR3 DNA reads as TGTGCCAGCAGCGAGACTAGCGGGAGAGCGGAGACCCAGTACTTC. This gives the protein CASSETSGRAETQYF.